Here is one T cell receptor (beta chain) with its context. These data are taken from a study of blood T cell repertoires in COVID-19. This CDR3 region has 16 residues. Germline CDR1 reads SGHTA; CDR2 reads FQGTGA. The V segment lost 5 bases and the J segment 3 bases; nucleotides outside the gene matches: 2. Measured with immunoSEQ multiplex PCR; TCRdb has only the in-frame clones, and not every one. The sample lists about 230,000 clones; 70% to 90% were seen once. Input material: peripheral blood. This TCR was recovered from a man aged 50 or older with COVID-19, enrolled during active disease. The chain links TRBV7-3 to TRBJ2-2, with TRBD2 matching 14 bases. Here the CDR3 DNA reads TGTGCCAGCAGCCAGGGACTAGCGGGGGACACCGGGGAGCTGTTTTTT. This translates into CASSQGLAGDTGELFF.